These T cell receptor beta chains were read from a single sample in a study of cytomegalovirus exposure and HLA in healthy donors. Sequencing used immunoSEQ multiplex PCR; TCRdb keeps in-frame clones, though not all of them. Found here are fewer than 150,000 clones, roughly 71% of them singletons; the top ten hold approximately 6%. The material sequenced was PBMCs. These receptor sequences come from a woman in her forties or fifties in good health and CMV-seropositive. The CDR3 runs from the conserved cysteine through the conserved F or W. A D gene is named only where the DNA matches it firmly. Clone size is not always given. Where it is, it says once, few, many or a class for expanded clones.

size: NA; J: TRBJ1-6; V: TRBV6-6; D: NA; CDR3: CASRPQGSNSPLHF; DNA: TGTGCCAGCAGGCCCCAGGGGTCTAATTCACCCCTCCACTTT
size: NA; J: TRBJ1-2; V: TRBV6-5; D: NA; CDR3: CASRVLMANYGYTF; DNA: TGTGCCAGCAGGGTTTTGATGGCCAACTATGGCTACACCTTC
size: NA; J: TRBJ2-1; V: TRBV18; D: NA; CDR3: CASSPLNEQFF; DNA: TGTGCCAGCTCACCCCTCAATGAGCAGTTCTTC
size: NA; J: TRBJ2-3; V: TRBV6-6; D: NA; CDR3: CASGRQLFDTDTQYF; DNA: TGTGCCAGCGGTCGACAGTTGTTTGACACAGATACGCAGTATTTT
size: NA; J: TRBJ1-5; V: TRBV9; D: NA; CDR3: CASSDRDGYQPQHF; DNA: TGTGCCAGCAGCGACAGGGACGGGTATCAGCCCCAGCATTTT
size: NA; J: TRBJ2-3; V: TRBV5-6; D: TRBD2; CDR3: CASSLEGLALGTQYF; DNA: TGTGCCAGCAGCTTGGAAGGACTAGCTTTAGGTACGCAGTATTTT
size: once; J: TRBJ2-1; V: TRBV19; D: NA; CDR3: CASSRAYEQFF; DNA: TGTGCCAGTAGTAGGGCGTATGAGCAGTTCTTC
size: NA; J: TRBJ2-2; V: TRBV6-5; D: NA; CDR3: CASWLAQGTGELFF; DNA: TGTGCCAGCTGGCTGGCGCAGGGCACCGGGGAGCTGTTTTTT
size: NA; J: TRBJ2-7; V: TRBV2; D: NA; CDR3: CASSGVDTAEQYF; DNA: TGTGCCAGCAGTGGCGTGGACACCGCCGAGCAGTACTTC
size: few; J: TRBJ2-7; V: TRBV11-3; D: TRBD1; CDR3: CASSYLTGNPYEQYF; DNA: TGTGCCAGCAGCTACCTGACAGGGAACCCCTACGAGCAGTACTTC
size: NA; J: TRBJ2-1; V: TRBV18; D: TRBD1; CDR3: CASSPGQAYNEQFF; DNA: TGTGCCAGCTCACCGGGACAGGCCTACAATGAGCAGTTCTTC
size: NA; J: TRBJ1-1; V: TRBV5-1; D: NA; CDR3: CASRGDGTEAFF; DNA: TGCGCCAGCCGGGGGGATGGGACTGAAGCTTTCTTT
size: NA; J: TRBJ1-4; V: TRBV2; D: NA; CDR3: CASRAFNEKLFF; DNA: TGTGCCAGCAGGGCCTTTAATGAAAAACTGTTTTTT
size: NA; J: TRBJ2-7; V: TRBV5-6; D: NA; CDR3: CASSFLETPYEQYF; DNA: TGTGCCAGCAGCTTCCTAGAAACCCCCTACGAGCAGTACTTC
size: NA; J: TRBJ2-7; V: TRBV6-5; D: TRBD1; CDR3: CASSSPAGGSEQYF; DNA: TGTGCCAGCAGTTCCCCGGCAGGGGGCAGCGAGCAGTACTTC
size: few; J: TRBJ1-1; V: TRBV7-2; D: NA; CDR3: CASSYSRNTEAFF; DNA: TGTGCCAGCAGCTATAGCAGAAACACTGAAGCTTTCTTT
size: NA; J: TRBJ2-2; V: TRBV7-6; D: NA; CDR3: CASSPVTNTGELFF; DNA: TGTGCCAGCAGCCCAGTAACGAACACCGGGGAGCTGTTTTTT
size: NA; J: TRBJ1-5; V: TRBV7-2; D: NA; CDR3: CASSYQGLSNQPQHF; DNA: TGTGCCAGCAGCTACCAGGGTCTTAGCAATCAGCCCCAGCATTTT
size: NA; J: TRBJ1-5; V: TRBV7-2; D: NA; CDR3: CASSYGGTGQPQHF; DNA: TGTGCCAGCAGCTACGGAGGTACTGGGCAGCCCCAGCATTTT
size: NA; J: TRBJ1-6; V: TRBV4-1; D: TRBD1; CDR3: CASSQDRGQRGSYNSPLHF; DNA: TGCGCCAGCAGCCAAGACAGGGGGCAAAGGGGGTCCTATAATTCACCCCTCCACTTT
size: NA; J: TRBJ1-3; V: TRBV7-9; D: TRBD1; CDR3: CASSERTGEGNTIYF; DNA: TGTGCCAGCAGCGAGAGGACAGGGGAAGGAAACACCATATATTTT
size: NA; J: TRBJ1-5; V: TRBV27; D: TRBD1; CDR3: CASSHRQGPQPQHF; DNA: TGTGCCAGCAGTCACCGACAGGGGCCACAGCCCCAGCATTTT
size: NA; J: TRBJ1-2; V: TRBV5-1; D: NA; CDR3: CASSLGRGTEGYTF; DNA: TGCGCCAGCAGCTTGGGGCGCGGGACGGAGGGCTACACCTTC
size: NA; J: TRBJ1-2; V: TRBV7-2; D: TRBD1; CDR3: CASSLWTGYGYTF; DNA: TGTGCCAGCAGCTTATGGACAGGCTATGGCTACACCTTC
size: NA; J: TRBJ1-4; V: TRBV11-2; D: NA; CDR3: CASSLRRATNEKLFF; DNA: TGTGCCAGCAGCTTAAGAAGAGCAACTAATGAAAAACTGTTTTTT
size: NA; J: TRBJ1-2; V: TRBV30; D: NA; CDR3: CAWSTGQGYRYTF; DNA: TGTGCCTGGAGTACCGGCCAGGGTTATCGCTACACCTTC
size: NA; J: TRBJ2-5; V: TRBV7-9; D: TRBD2; CDR3: CSDLAGGTIGTQYF; DNA: TGTTCCGATCTAGCGGGGGGGACAATTGGGACCCAGTACTTC
size: NA; J: TRBJ1-6; V: TRBV2; D: TRBD1; CDR3: CASTPEAGQGPGALHF; DNA: TGTGCCAGCACTCCTGAAGCAGGACAGGGGCCAGGGGCCCTCCACTTT
size: NA; J: TRBJ2-1; V: TRBV5-4; D: NA; CDR3: CASSLESGYNEQFF; DNA: TGTGCCAGCAGCTTAGAATCCGGTTACAATGAGCAGTTCTTC
size: NA; J: TRBJ1-6; V: TRBV7-9; D: NA; CDR3: CASRGGDSPLHF; DNA: TGTGCCAGCAGGGGGGGGGATTCACCCCTCCACTTT
size: few; J: TRBJ2-7; V: TRBV6-1; D: TRBD2; CDR3: CASSLGREAEQYF; DNA: TGTGCCAGCAGCCTGGGTCGGGAGGCCGAGCAGTACTTC
size: NA; J: TRBJ1-4; V: TRBV6-6; D: TRBD1; CDR3: CASSHPDRGSEKLFF; DNA: TGTGCCAGCAGCCACCCGGACAGGGGCTCTGAAAAACTGTTTTTT
size: NA; J: TRBJ2-7; V: TRBV25-1; D: NA; CDR3: CASSASGGLTYEQYF; DNA: TGTGCCAGCAGTGCCTCGGGGGGCCTGACCTACGAGCAGTACTTC
size: NA; J: TRBJ1-5; V: TRBV18; D: TRBD1; CDR3: CASSTGGNQPQHF; DNA: TGTGCCAGCTCAACAGGGGGGAATCAGCCCCAGCATTTT
size: once; J: TRBJ1-2; V: TRBV7-2; D: NA; CDR3: CASSLGPGNSYGYTF; DNA: TGTGCCAGCAGCTTAGGGCCGGGGAATAGCTATGGCTACACCTTC
size: NA; J: TRBJ2-4; V: TRBV4-3; D: TRBD2; CDR3: CASSQGTSGGGLNIQYF; DNA: TGCGCCAGCAGCCAAGGAACTAGCGGGGGGGGTCTAAACATTCAGTACTTC
size: NA; J: TRBJ2-7; V: TRBV10-2; D: TRBD1; CDR3: CASRIITGDYEQYF; DNA: TGCGCCAGCAGAATCATAACAGGGGACTACGAGCAGTACTTC
size: NA; J: TRBJ1-1; V: TRBV5-4; D: TRBD1; CDR3: CASSGFRDSEAFF; DNA: TGTGCCAGCAGCGGCTTCCGGGACAGTGAAGCTTTCTTT
size: NA; J: TRBJ2-1; V: TRBV5-5; D: NA; CDR3: CASSLGGDEQFF; DNA: TGTGCCAGCAGCTTGGGAGGCGATGAGCAGTTCTTC
size: NA; J: TRBJ1-4; V: TRBV28; D: NA; CDR3: CASSSGGPNEKLFF; DNA: TGTGCCAGCAGTTCCGGGGGACCTAATGAAAAACTGTTTTTT
size: NA; J: TRBJ1-6; V: TRBV20-1; D: NA; CDR3: CSASRNSPLHF; DNA: TGCAGTGCTAGCAGGAATTCACCCCTCCACTTT
size: NA; J: TRBJ2-5; V: TRBV15; D: NA; CDR3: CATSRELQETQYF; DNA: TGTGCCACCAGCAGAGAACTTCAAGAGACCCAGTACTTC
size: NA; J: TRBJ1-2; V: TRBV11-3; D: TRBD1; CDR3: CASSLGDRGRTF; DNA: TGTGCCAGCAGCTTAGGGGACAGGGGCCGCACCTTC
size: once; J: TRBJ2-5; V: TRBV18; D: TRBD2; CDR3: CASSLRLAGDQETQYF; DNA: TGTGCCAGCTCACTGAGACTAGCGGGGGACCAAGAGACCCAGTACTTC
size: few; J: TRBJ1-5; V: TRBV5-1; D: NA; CDR3: CASADGGNQPQHF; DNA: TGCGCCAGCGCCGACGGGGGCAATCAGCCCCAGCATTTT
size: NA; J: TRBJ1-1; V: TRBV19; D: NA; CDR3: CASRGGGRNTEAFF; DNA: TGTGCCAGTAGAGGTGGAGGCCGAAACACTGAAGCTTTCTTT
size: few; J: TRBJ2-2; V: TRBV5-1; D: NA; CDR3: CASSSTSTGELFF; DNA: TGCGCCAGCAGCTCGACAAGCACCGGGGAGCTGTTTTTT
size: few; J: TRBJ2-5; V: TRBV2; D: TRBD2; CDR3: CASLPGGGGQETQYF; DNA: TGTGCCAGCCTACCGGGCGGGGGAGGCCAAGAGACCCAGTACTTC
size: few; J: TRBJ1-1; V: TRBV11-2; D: TRBD1; CDR3: CASSSGTGDTEAFF; DNA: TGTGCCAGCAGCTCCGGGACAGGGGACACTGAAGCTTTCTTT
size: NA; J: TRBJ2-1; V: TRBV10-1; D: TRBD2; CDR3: CASSEAGGRDEQFF; DNA: TGCGCCAGCAGTGAAGCGGGGGGTCGTGATGAGCAGTTCTTC
size: once; J: TRBJ2-4; V: TRBV6-1; D: NA; CDR3: CASTSRGSWKNIQYF; DNA: TGTGCCAGCACATCGAGAGGGTCGTGGAAAAACATTCAGTACTTC
size: NA; J: TRBJ1-1; V: TRBV7-9; D: NA; CDR3: CASSLGATEAFF; DNA: TGTGCCAGCAGCTTAGGCGCTACTGAAGCTTTCTTT
size: few; J: TRBJ2-7; V: TRBV7-8; D: NA; CDR3: CASSLGRGKTYEQYF; DNA: TGTGCCAGCAGCTTAGGGCGGGGTAAGACCTACGAGCAGTACTTC